This T cell receptor beta chain emerged from a study of T cell responses to AZD1222 COVID-19 vaccine. The study, taken as a whole, reports: Sampling that yielded the repertoires occurred only after the peak T cell response. Most donors were white British, females outnumbered males, and clonal diversity was possibly underestimated. Two AZD1222 administrations were followed by greater Spike-specific TCR breadth and depth. Nearly half of the spike-specific TCRs reportedly recognize variant regions that carry no mutations.

Notes on this clone: Its antigen is unknown.

Clones were sequenced by immunoSEQ multiplex PCR, and TCRdb holds only the in-frame ones, with some missing. The profile shows 35,000 to 45,000 clones, less than 85% of them singletons. This material consisted of peripheral blood, taken on day 0 of AZD1222 vaccination. The clonotype comes from an adult in good health.

The CDR3 nucleotides are TGTGCCAGCAGCCCAGCGGGACTCTCCTACGAGCAGTACTTC. Encoded protein: CASSPAGLSYEQYF. This chain links TRBV3-1 (or the pseudogene TRBV3-2) with TRBJ2-7; 7 positions match TRBD2. This CDR3 comprises 14 residues. The germline V gene encodes CDR1 LGHDT and CDR2 YNNKEL (reference sequence). V gave up 4 bases and J gave up 0 bases; unmatched junction bases: 3.